Listed below are T cell receptor beta chains from one sample, sequenced in a study of T cells in Graves' hyperthyroidism and ophthalmopathy. TCRdb passed the multiplex PCR reads through MiXCR, listing each CDR3 protein once. The data show 690,000 or so distinct CDR3 sequences, 18% seen once. The specimen was blood. The origin of the receptors is a woman in her fifties or sixties with Graves' hyperthyroidism that later progressed to Graves' ophthalmopathy. Each CDR3 is given with its conserved first and last residue. D genes are given only for firm matches.

>TRBV5-6|-|TRBJ1-2
CASSLRTGGYTF
>TRBV11-2|-|TRBJ1-2
CASSETSAFYGYTF
>TRBV14|TRBD1|TRBJ2-2
CASRPSGTGGTGELFF
>TRBV5-1|TRBD2|TRBJ2-3
CASMDWGGRTDTQYF
>TRBV6-1|-|TRBJ1-4
CASSSPRGLNEKLFF
>TRBV24-1|-|TRBJ2-1
CATSDFRGTKQFF
>TRBV5-4|-|TRBJ2-2
CASSLGPRTSNTGELFF
>TRBV5-8|-|TRBJ2-6
CASSRGDGVLTF
>TRBV6-1|-|TRBJ1-5
CASSKQGVGQPQHF
>TRBV5-1|-|TRBJ1-3
CASSSRAGGGNTIYF
>TRBV12-3/TRBV12-4|TRBD2|TRBJ2-5
CASSSARGAGETQYF
>TRBV12-3/TRBV12-4|-|TRBJ1-4
CASSFDSLNEKLFF
>TRBV6-2/TRBV6-3|TRBD1|TRBJ1-1
CASSYSTQGANTEAFF
>TRBV4-1|-|TRBJ2-7
CASSQDWGSRPYEQYF
>TRBV7-2|TRBD2|TRBJ2-7
CASSPFRGAYEQYF
>TRBV24-1|-|TRBJ2-1
CATSDRPGDEQFF
>TRBV6-5|TRBD2|TRBJ2-2
CASSYLGGGTGELFF
>TRBV2|-|TRBJ1-2
CASRQGSLLLGSGYTF
>TRBV29-1|TRBD1|TRBJ1-2
CSVEPRGSGYGYTF
>TRBV6-1|-|TRBJ2-5
CASTTRDEQETQYF
>TRBV19|-|TRBJ2-3
CASSLNRADTQYF
>TRBV12-3/TRBV12-4|TRBD1|TRBJ1-1
CASSWGTGGRNTEAFF
>TRBV24-1|TRBD2|TRBJ2-1
CATSDPIAGGRSEQFF
>TRBV27|-|TRBJ1-2
CASRSSRGNYGYTF
>TRBV11-2|-|TRBJ2-2
CASSPKTGVTGELFF
>TRBV7-2|-|TRBJ2-1
CASRTPGGPYNEQFF
>TRBV6-2/TRBV6-3|-|TRBJ1-1
CASSPNSGRTEAFF
>TRBV9|TRBD2|TRBJ2-3
CASSVGGPGTSGGARPPDTQYF
>TRBV11-3|-|TRBJ2-7
CASSSGLLDEQYF
>TRBV27|-|TRBJ1-3
CASSFRAPTGPSGNTIYF
>TRBV11-2|TRBD1|TRBJ1-3
CANSLRDSIYF
>TRBV12-3/TRBV12-4|TRBD1|TRBJ2-7
CASCLRGTPNEQYF
>TRBV7-9|-|TRBJ2-7
CASSLFQGNYEQYF
>TRBV6-1|TRBD1|TRBJ2-7
CASSEWTGPIEQYF
>TRBV13|TRBD1|TRBJ2-2
CASNKGAVTTGELFF
>TRBV9|-|TRBJ1-5
CASSVSGSNQPQHF
>TRBV4-2|TRBD1|TRBJ2-7
CASSPPGTGDYEQYF
>TRBV12-3/TRBV12-4|TRBD2|TRBJ2-5
CASSSGRGGETQYF
>TRBV29-1|-|TRBJ1-1
CSVAQENTEAFF
>TRBV12-3/TRBV12-4|-|TRBJ1-2
CASSLGDPRGYGYTF
>TRBV6-2/TRBV6-3|-|TRBJ2-5
CASTQYQETQYF
>TRBV6-1|-|TRBJ1-6
CASTSPDRGANSPLHF
>TRBV12-3/TRBV12-4|TRBD1|TRBJ1-6
CASSFRTGNSPLHF
>TRBV7-8|-|TRBJ2-1
CASSLPLLGLSLLDNEQFF
>TRBV3-1|-|TRBJ1-4
CASSQVTANEKLFF
>TRBV29-1|-|TRBJ2-7
CSVDAGAAYEQYF
>TRBV7-2|-|TRBJ2-2
CASSLVVSATNTGELFF
>TRBV19|-|TRBJ2-7
CASTITAGNEQYF
>TRBV7-3|TRBD1|TRBJ2-1
CASSLRGSDRVGEQFF
>TRBV5-1|-|TRBJ1-1
CASRFRSEAKNTEAFF